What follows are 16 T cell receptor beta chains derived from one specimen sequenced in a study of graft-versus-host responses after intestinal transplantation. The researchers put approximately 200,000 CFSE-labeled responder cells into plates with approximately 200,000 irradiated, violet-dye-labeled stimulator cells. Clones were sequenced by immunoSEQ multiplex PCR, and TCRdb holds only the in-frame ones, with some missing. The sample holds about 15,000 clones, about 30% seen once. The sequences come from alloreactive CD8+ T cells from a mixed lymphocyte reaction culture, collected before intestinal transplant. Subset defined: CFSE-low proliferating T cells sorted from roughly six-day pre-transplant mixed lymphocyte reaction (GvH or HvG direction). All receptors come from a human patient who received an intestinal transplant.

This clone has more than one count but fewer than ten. CDR3 sequence: CASSLEFSSYEQYF. The CDR3 DNA sequence: TGTGCCAGCAGCTTAGAATTCAGCTCCTACGAGCAGTACTTC. V is TRBV11-2 and J is TRBJ2-7; D not resolved. The CDR3 runs to 14 residues. Germline V gene lookup returns CDR1 SGHAT and CDR2 FQNNGV. V gave up 0 bases and J gave up 0 bases, with 6 bases separating them.

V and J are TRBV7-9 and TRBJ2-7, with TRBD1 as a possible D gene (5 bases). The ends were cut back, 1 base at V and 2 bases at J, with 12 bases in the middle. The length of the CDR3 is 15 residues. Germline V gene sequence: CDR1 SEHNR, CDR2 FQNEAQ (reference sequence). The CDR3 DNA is TGTGCCAGCAGCTTAGAAGGGGTGGGAACCTACGAGCAGTACTTC. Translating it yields CASSLEGVGTYEQYF.

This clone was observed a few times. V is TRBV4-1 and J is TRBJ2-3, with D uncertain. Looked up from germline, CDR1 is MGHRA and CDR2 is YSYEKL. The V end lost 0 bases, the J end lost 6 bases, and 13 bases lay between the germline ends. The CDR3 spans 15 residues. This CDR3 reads CASSQDPTLVDTQYF. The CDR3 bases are TGCGCCAGCAGCCAAGATCCGACATTGGTCGATACGCAGTATTTT.

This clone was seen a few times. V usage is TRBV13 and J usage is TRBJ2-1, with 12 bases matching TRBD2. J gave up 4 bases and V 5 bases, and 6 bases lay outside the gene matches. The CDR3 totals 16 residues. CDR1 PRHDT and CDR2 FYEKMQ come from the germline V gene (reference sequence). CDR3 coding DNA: TGTGCCAGCAGCCCCCGACTAGCGGGGGCTTACAATGAGCAGTTCTTC. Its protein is CASSPRLAGAYNEQFF. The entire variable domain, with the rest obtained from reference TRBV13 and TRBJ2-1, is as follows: AAGVIQSPRHLIKEKRETATLKCYPIPRHDTVYWYQQGPGQDPQFLISFYEKMQSDKGSIPDRFSAQQFSDYHSELNMSSLELGDSALYFCASSPRLAGAYNEQFFGPGTRLTVL.

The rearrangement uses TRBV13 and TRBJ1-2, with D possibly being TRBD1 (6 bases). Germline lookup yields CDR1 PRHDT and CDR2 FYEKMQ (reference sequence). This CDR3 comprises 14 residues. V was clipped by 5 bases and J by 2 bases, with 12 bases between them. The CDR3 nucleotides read TGTGCCAGCAGCCCAGGACAGTTCAACTATGGCTACACCTTC. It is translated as CASSPGQFNYGYTF.

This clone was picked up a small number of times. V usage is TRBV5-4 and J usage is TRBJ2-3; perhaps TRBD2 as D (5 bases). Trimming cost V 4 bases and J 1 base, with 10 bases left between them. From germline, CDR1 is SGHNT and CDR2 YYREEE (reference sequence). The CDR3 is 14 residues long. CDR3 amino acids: CASSISGGTDTQYF. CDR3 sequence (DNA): TGTGCCAGCAGCATCAGCGGAGGCACAGATACGCAGTATTTT.

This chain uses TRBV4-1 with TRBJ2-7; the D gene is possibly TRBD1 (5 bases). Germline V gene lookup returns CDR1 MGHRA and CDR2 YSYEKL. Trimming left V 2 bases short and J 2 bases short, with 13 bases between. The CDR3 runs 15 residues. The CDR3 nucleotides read TGCGCCAGCAGCCAAAGGTCAGGGAACCCCTACGAGCAGTACTTC. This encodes CASSQRSGNPYEQYF.

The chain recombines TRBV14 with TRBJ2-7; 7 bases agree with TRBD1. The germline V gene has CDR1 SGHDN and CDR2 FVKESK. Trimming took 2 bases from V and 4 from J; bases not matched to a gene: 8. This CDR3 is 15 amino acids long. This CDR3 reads CASSQWGTVLYEQYF. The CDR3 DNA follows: TGTGCCAGCAGCCAATGGGGGACAGTTCTTTACGAGCAGTACTTC.

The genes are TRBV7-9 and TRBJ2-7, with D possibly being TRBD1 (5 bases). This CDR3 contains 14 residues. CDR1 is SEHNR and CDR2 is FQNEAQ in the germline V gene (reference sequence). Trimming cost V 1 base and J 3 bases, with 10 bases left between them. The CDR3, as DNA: TGTGCCAGCAGCTTAGGACCAGGGTACTACGAGCAGTACTTC. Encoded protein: CASSLGPGYYEQYF.

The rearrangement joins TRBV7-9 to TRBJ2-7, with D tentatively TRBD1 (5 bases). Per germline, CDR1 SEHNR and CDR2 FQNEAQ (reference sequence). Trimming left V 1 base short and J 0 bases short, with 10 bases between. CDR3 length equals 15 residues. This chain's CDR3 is CASSLVGPHSYEQYF. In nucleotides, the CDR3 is TGTGCCAGCAGCTTAGTGGGGCCCCACTCCTACGAGCAGTACTTC.

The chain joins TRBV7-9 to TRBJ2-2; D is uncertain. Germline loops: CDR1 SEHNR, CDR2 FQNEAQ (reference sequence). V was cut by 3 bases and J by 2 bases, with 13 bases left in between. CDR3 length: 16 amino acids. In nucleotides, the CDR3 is TGTGCCAGCAGCTTTCGTGACACGGTAAACACCGGGGAGCTGTTTTTT. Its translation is CASSFRDTVNTGELFF.

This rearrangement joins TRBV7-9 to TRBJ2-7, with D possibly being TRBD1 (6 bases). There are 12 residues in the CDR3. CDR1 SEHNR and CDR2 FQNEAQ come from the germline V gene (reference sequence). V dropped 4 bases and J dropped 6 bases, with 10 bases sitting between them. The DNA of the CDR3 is TGTGCCAGCAGCTCGGACAGCTCCGAGCAGTACTTC. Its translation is CASSSDSSEQYF.

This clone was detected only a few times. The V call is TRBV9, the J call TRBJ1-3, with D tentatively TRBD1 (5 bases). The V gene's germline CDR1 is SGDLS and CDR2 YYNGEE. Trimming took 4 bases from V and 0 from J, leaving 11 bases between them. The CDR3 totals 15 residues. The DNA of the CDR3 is TGTGCCAGCAGCACTACTGGGGCCTCTGGAAACACCATATATTTT. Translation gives CASSTTGASGNTIYF.

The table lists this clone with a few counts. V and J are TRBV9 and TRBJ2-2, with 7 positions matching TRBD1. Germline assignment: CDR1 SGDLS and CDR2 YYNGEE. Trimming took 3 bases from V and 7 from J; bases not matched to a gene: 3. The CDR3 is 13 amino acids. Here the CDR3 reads CASSAAGGGELFF. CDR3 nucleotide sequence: TGTGCCAGCAGCGCGGCAGGGGGCGGGGAGCTGTTTTTT.

DNA for the CDR3: TGTGCCAGCAGCTTAAGGGGACAGTACAATGAGCAGTTCTTC. It is translated as CASSLRGQYNEQFF. This rearrangement joins TRBV5-4 to TRBJ2-1; 7 bases are a match to TRBD1. This CDR3 has 14 residues. V was pared by 2 bases and J by 4 bases, with 3 bases of the junction left unmatched. Germline V gene sequence: CDR1 SGHNT, CDR2 YYREEE (reference sequence).

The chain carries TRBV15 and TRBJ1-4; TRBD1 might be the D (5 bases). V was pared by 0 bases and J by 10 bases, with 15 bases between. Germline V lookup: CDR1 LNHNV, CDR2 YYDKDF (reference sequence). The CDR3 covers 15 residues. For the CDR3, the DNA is TGTGCCACCAGCAGAGATGGGACCTGGGGGGGAAAACTGTTTTTT. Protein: CATSRDGTWGGKLFF.